This is a list of T cell receptor beta chains from one sample in a study of shared clonotypes between healthy human individuals. Sequencing used immunoSEQ multiplex PCR; TCRdb keeps in-frame clones, though not all of them. Among nearly 2 million clones listed, less than 95% were seen once. The specimen sequenced was naive CD8+ T cells sorted from blood. Receptors were obtained from a man younger than 35 in good health. Each CDR3 is given with its conserved first and last residue. D genes are given only for firm matches. Not all rows give a size; the values are once, few, many and, for expanded clones, a class.

abundance | d_gene | j_gene | v_gene | CDR3aa | CDR3nt
NA | NA | TRBJ1-2 | TRBV9 | CASSALQGIEGYTF | TGTGCCAGCAGCGCGCTACAGGGAATCGAAGGCTACACCTTC
NA | NA | TRBJ1-4 | TRBV15 | CATSRVRQWNEKLFF | TGTGCCACCAGCAGAGTGCGACAGTGGAATGAAAAACTGTTTTTT
NA | NA | TRBJ2-6 | TRBV5-4 | CASSFLGDGANVLTF | TGTGCCAGCAGCTTCTTAGGGGACGGGGCCAACGTCCTGACTTTC
NA | NA | TRBJ2-7 | TRBV4-2 | CASSQDRGSYEQYF | TGTGCCAGCAGCCAAGACAGAGGCTCCTACGAGCAGTACTTC
NA | TRBD1 | TRBJ1-4 | TRBV30 | CAWKGAGEKLFF | TGTGCCTGGAAGGGGGCGGGGGAAAAACTGTTTTTT
NA | NA | TRBJ2-2 | TRBV13 | CASSLGGENTGELFF | TGTGCCAGCAGCTTAGGGGGCGAGAACACCGGGGAGCTGTTTTTT
NA | NA | TRBJ2-7 | TRBV28 | CASSFRGLSYEQYF | TGTGCCAGCAGTTTTAGAGGGCTCTCCTACGAGCAGTACTTC
NA | TRBD1 | TRBJ1-1 | TRBV4-3 | CASSSTGATTEAFF | TGCGCCAGCAGCTCCACAGGGGCTACCACTGAAGCTTTCTTT
NA | NA | TRBJ2-7 | TRBV13 | CASSLEGPSYEQYF | TGTGCCAGCAGCTTGGAGGGACCTTCCTACGAGCAGTACTTC
NA | NA | TRBJ2-1 | TRBV9 | CASSVEEVATRGNEQFF | TGTGCCAGCAGCGTAGAGGAGGTAGCAACCAGAGGGAATGAGCAGTTCTTC
few | NA | TRBJ2-2 | TRBV27 | CASSSRTANTGELFF | TGTGCCAGCAGTTCCAGGACTGCGAACACCGGGGAGCTGTTTTTT
NA | TRBD2 | TRBJ2-7 | TRBV9 | CASSVGSGGAYEQYF | TGTGCCAGCAGCGTAGGTAGCGGGGGGGCCTACGAGCAGTACTTC
NA | NA | TRBJ2-7 | TRBV11-2 | CASSFWAGDHEQYF | TGTGCCAGCAGCTTCTGGGCAGGGGACCACGAGCAGTACTTC
NA | NA | TRBJ2-7 | TRBV15 | CATSREWGNIGGEQYF | TGTGCCACCAGCAGAGAATGGGGAAATATAGGCGGGGAGCAGTACTTC
NA | NA | TRBJ2-7 | TRBV4-1 | CASSQDQYTTDSSYEQYF | TGCGCCAGCAGCCAAGATCAATATACGACGGATAGCTCCTACGAGCAGTACTTC
NA | NA | TRBJ2-7 | TRBV6-1 | CASSEGGDISYEQYF | TGTGCCAGCAGTGAAGGAGGGGATATCTCCTACGAGCAGTACTTC
NA | TRBD2 | TRBJ2-3 | TRBV19 | CASRDRDLAGGRTDTQYF | TGTGCCAGTAGAGACCGTGACCTAGCGGGAGGACGCACAGATACGCAGTATTTT
once | TRBD2 | TRBJ2-1 | TRBV27 | CASSREGYNEQFF | TGTGCCAGCAGTAGGGAGGGCTACAATGAGCAGTTCTTC
NA | NA | TRBJ1-1 | TRBV5-1 | CASSFDQGMNTEAFF | TGCGCCAGCAGTTTTGACCAGGGGATGAACACTGAAGCTTTCTTT
NA | TRBD2 | TRBJ2-2 | TRBV28 | CASSWNLAGVGTGELFF | TGTGCCAGCAGTTGGAACCTAGCGGGGGTTGGGACCGGGGAGCTGTTTTTT
NA | TRBD1 | TRBJ2-1 | TRBV7-9 | CASSVAGQGSEQFF | TGTGCCAGCAGCGTTGCGGGACAGGGGAGTGAGCAGTTCTTC
NA | TRBD2 | TRBJ2-1 | TRBV13 | CASSAGLANNEQFF | TGTGCCAGCAGCGCAGGACTAGCGAACAATGAGCAGTTCTTC
NA | NA | TRBJ1-1 | TRBV27 | CASSVLTGTEAFF | TGTGCCAGCTCGGTACTGACTGGCACTGAAGCTTTCTTT
NA | NA | TRBJ2-1 | TRBV7-3 | CASSLLASSYNEQFF | TGTGCCAGCAGCTTACTTGCGAGCTCCTACAATGAGCAGTTCTTC
NA | TRBD2 | TRBJ2-7 | TRBV7-9 | CASSAGEGYEQYF | TGTGCCAGCAGCGCCGGGGAGGGTTACGAGCAGTACTTC
NA | NA | TRBJ2-5 | TRBV6-6 | CATTLTENQETQYF | TGTGCCACCACCCTAACAGAAAACCAAGAGACCCAGTACTTC
NA | NA | TRBJ2-7 | TRBV6-5 | CASSYSPVHEQYF | TGTGCCAGCAGTTACTCGCCCGTACACGAGCAGTACTTC
NA | NA | TRBJ2-5 | TRBV7-9 | CASSLNPETQYF | TGTGCCAGCAGCTTAAACCCGGAGACCCAGTACTTC
NA | NA | TRBJ1-1 | TRBV5-4 | CASSELMNTEAFF | TGTGCCAGCAGTGAGCTCATGAACACTGAAGCTTTCTTT
NA | NA | TRBJ1-2 | TRBV5-6 | CASSSGSLYYGYTF | TGTGCCAGCAGCTCCGGCAGCCTCTACTATGGCTACACCTTC
once | NA | TRBJ2-7 | TRBV11-3 | CASSFGGPYEQYF | TGTGCCAGCAGCTTCGGGGGCCCCTACGAGCAGTACTTC
NA | NA | TRBJ2-7 | TRBV19 | CASSASSGAYEQYF | TGTGCCAGTAGTGCGTCATCAGGAGCCTACGAGCAGTACTTC
NA | TRBD1 | TRBJ2-7 | TRBV5-4 | CASSWGTAYEQYF | TGTGCCAGCAGCTGGGGGACAGCCTACGAGCAGTACTTC
once | NA | TRBJ1-1 | TRBV28 | CASSLWGEGRTEAFF | TGTGCCAGCAGTTTATGGGGGGAGGGAAGGACTGAAGCTTTCTTT
NA | NA | TRBJ2-1 | TRBV6-5 | CASSYSENNEQFF | TGTGCCAGCAGTTATTCAGAAAACAATGAGCAGTTCTTC
NA | NA | TRBJ2-1 | TRBV27 | CASSFGGAYNEQFF | TGTGCCAGCAGTTTCGGGGGAGCCTACAATGAGCAGTTCTTC
NA | NA | TRBJ1-1 | TRBV5-5 | CASSLEVGFTEAFF | TGTGCCAGCAGCTTGGAAGTCGGTTTCACTGAAGCTTTCTTT
NA | TRBD2 | TRBJ2-3 | TRBV7-2 | CASSPTFSGVSTDTQYF | TGTGCCAGCAGCCCGACATTTAGCGGGGTTAGCACAGATACGCAGTATTTT
NA | NA | TRBJ2-6 | TRBV7-9 | CASTLQVSGANVLTF | TGTGCCAGCACCCTTCAGGTCTCTGGGGCCAACGTCCTGACTTTC
once | NA | TRBJ2-7 | TRBV28 | CASSFPGEGHYEQYF | TGTGCCAGCAGTTTCCCTGGAGAGGGGCACTACGAGCAGTACTTC
NA | NA | TRBJ2-5 | TRBV13 | CASSNRGLLKEAQYF | TGTGCCAGCAGCAATAGGGGACTGCTTAAAGAAGCCCAGTACTTC
NA | TRBD1 | TRBJ2-7 | TRBV2 | CASTQGQGASYEQYF | TGTGCCAGTACACAGGGACAGGGGGCCTCCTACGAGCAGTACTTC
once | TRBD1 | TRBJ1-6 | TRBV13 | CASSPGQGANSPLHF | TGTGCCAGCAGCCCGGGACAGGGGGCCAATTCACCCCTCCACTTT
NA | NA | TRBJ2-7 | TRBV27 | CASSLKGPIGVPYEQYF | TGTGCCAGCAGTTTAAAAGGGCCTATAGGGGTTCCCTACGAGCAGTACTTC
NA | NA | TRBJ2-2 | TRBV4-1 | CASSQGGMAGELFF | TGCGCCAGCAGCCAAGGGGGCATGGCCGGGGAGCTGTTTTTT
NA | NA | TRBJ2-7 | TRBV5-6 | CASSLNPYEQYF | TGTGCCAGCAGCTTGAACCCCTACGAGCAGTACTTC
NA | TRBD1 | TRBJ2-7 | TRBV7-9 | CASSNQEGQGSYEQYF | TGTGCCAGCAGTAACCAAGAGGGACAGGGGTCCTACGAGCAGTACTTC
NA | TRBD1 | TRBJ1-2 | TRBV27 | CASSIDRASNYGYTF | TGTGCCAGCAGTATAGACAGGGCCTCTAACTATGGCTACACCTTC
NA | TRBD1 | TRBJ1-2 | TRBV5-6 | CASSEETGNYGYTF | TGTGCCAGCAGCGAGGAGACAGGGAACTATGGCTACACCTTC
NA | TRBD2 | TRBJ2-1 | TRBV4-3 | CASSYLAGGYNEQFF | TGCGCCAGCAGCTATCTAGCGGGAGGGTACAATGAGCAGTTCTTC
NA | TRBD1 | TRBJ2-7 | TRBV19 | CASSIDRDRAYEQYF | TGTGCCAGTAGTATAGACCGGGACAGGGCGTACGAGCAGTACTTC
NA | TRBD1 | TRBJ2-7 | TRBV15 | CATSHQRDRGEQYF | TGTGCCACCAGTCATCAACGGGACAGGGGCGAGCAGTACTTC
once | TRBD2 | TRBJ2-1 | TRBV6-5 | CASSYSGTSNGEQFF | TGTGCCAGCAGTTACTCTGGGACTAGTAATGGTGAGCAGTTCTTC
NA | TRBD2 | TRBJ2-3 | TRBV2 | CAGRILAERTDTQYF | TGTGCCGGAAGGATACTAGCGGAACGCACAGATACGCAGTATTTT
NA | TRBD1 | TRBJ1-5 | TRBV19 | CASRVTGGYQPQHF | TGTGCCAGTAGGGTAACAGGGGGCTACCAGCCCCAGCATTTT
NA | TRBD2 | TRBJ2-1 | TRBV13 | CASRPSSGGANEQFF | TGTGCCAGCAGGCCTTCTAGCGGGGGGGCCAATGAGCAGTTCTTC